This T cell receptor (beta chain) was recovered during a study of control samples from healthy donors and cancer patients. The germline gives CDR1 MNHEY, CDR2 SVGAGI. CDR3 length: 15 amino acids. V was pared by 6 bases and J by 0 bases, with 12 bases between. TCRdb's copy holds only in-frame clones and misses some; the assay was immunoSEQ multiplex PCR. The sample includes 150,000 or so clones, approximately 93% seen only once; the top ten take 5.8%. What was sequenced was blood. V and J are TRBV6-5 and TRBJ1-3; no definite D call. This receptor was obtained from a man in his late teens or twenties in good health. This CDR3 is CASRVQAYSGNTIYF. As DNA, the CDR3 is TGTGCCAGCAGAGTCCAGGCATACTCTGGAAACACCATATATTTT.